This note documents a single TCR beta chain sequence. CDR1 is ENHRY, CDR2 SYGVKD, per germline. V was shortened by 4 bases and J by 5 bases, with 12 bases between the two germline ends. This CDR3 spans 14 amino acids. In the authors' methods: By means of reference gene primer amplification, nucleated cell counts were estimated. Generated by immunoSEQ multiplex PCR, the TCRdb table keeps only in-frame clones and is missing some. V and J calls and clone size are given by that table; D and trimming were obtained from the DNA. The sample lists under 200,000 clones, 84% occurring once. This entry is derived from a study of blood T cell repertoires in COVID-19. Turning to the study itself: Nucleic acid was either cDNA or gDNA, and it came from T cells, B-cell-depleted T cells, or PBMCs.

The TCR sequence derives from a woman aged 70-85 years with COVID-19, enrolled during active disease. Sequencing was carried out using peripheral blood. The chain joins TRBV10-3 to TRBJ2-1; weak D call: TRBD2 (7 bases). The CDR3: CAISALGGDNEQFF. DNA of the CDR3: TGTGCCATCAGTGCCCTAGGGGGGGACAATGAGCAGTTCTTC.